This T cell receptor (beta chain) is drawn from a study of vaccination effects on CD4 cells after COVID-19. For the study at large: Participants got two doses of BNT162b2 or mRNA-1273 vaccine.

Note on this clone: Its antigen is as yet unknown.

Study conclusions and caveats: Convalescent patients numbered few in the study; early post-infection timepoints were missing entirely.

The ViraFEST assay expanded antigen-specific CD4+ T cells with viral peptide pools before sequencing. CD4+ T cells were isolated after less than 13 days of culture. People in the vaccine group had not been infected with SARS-CoV-2 before, and their nucleocapsid antibodies were negative. A few million PBMC per well were cultured with around 10 IU/ml IL-2 and about 10 ug/ml peptides. The protocol was immunoSEQ multiplex PCR, while the TCRdb copy is restricted to in-frame clones and leaves out a portion. The sample has roughly 52,000 clones; roughly 70% are singletons. Germline assignment: CDR1 SGHDT and CDR2 YYEEEE. V was pared by 2 bases and J by 2 bases, with 7 bases between. CDR3 length: 14 residues.

V is TRBV5-6 and J is TRBJ2-2; D unclear. This TCR derives from a human donor who received a COVID-19 vaccine. Material: CD4+ T cells from PBMCs cultured with SARS-CoV-2 spike peptides, obtained before COVID-19 vaccination. As DNA, the CDR3 is TGTGCCAGCAGCTTTCAGGCCAACACCGGGGAGCTGTTTTTT. Protein product: CASSFQANTGELFF.